This TCR beta chain is drawn from a study of early T cells in non-severe SARS-CoV-2 infection. This clonotype was seen ten or more times. As yet, its antigen is unknown. Study-wide results and caveats: VDJdb-based matching was biased toward anti-spike CD8 responses and missed private and CD4 specificities.

Unique molecular identifiers were attached to individual cDNA molecules. TCRdb reprocessed the 5' RACE reads via MiXCR and lists one record per CDR3 protein. The table lists 61,000 or so distinct CDR3 sequences, around 11% of them singletons. V was pared by 9 bases and J by 1 base, with 6 bases of the junction left unmatched. The CDR3 spans 15 residues. The germline V gene has CDR1 KGHDR and CDR2 SFDVKD. The clonotype originates from an adult who was a healthcare worker with PCR-confirmed SARS-CoV-2 infection or an uninfected control (not recorded which). The donor label of this sample is uncertain. The starting material was whole blood, obtained at baseline. The rearrangement links TRBV24-1 to TRBJ1-5; 9 nucleotides match TRBD1. CDR3 residues: CATEKGQGSNQPQHF. CDR3 sequence (DNA): TGTGCCACCGAAAAGGGACAGGGCAGCAATCAGCCCCAGCATTTT.